The 10 T cell receptor beta chains below all came from one sample that was sequenced in a study of patients and donors after allogeneic stem cell transplantation. TCRdb re-called the RT-PCR reads through MiXCR, storing one row per CDR3 protein. The sample includes roughly 960,000 distinct CDR3 sequences, roughly 18% of them seen just once. What was sequenced was blood, either unsorted or a sorted T cell fraction (not recorded which). These receptors came from a human donor who was either an allogeneic HSCT recipient or a stem cell or donor lymphocyte infusion donor (not recorded which). It is not recorded whose cells these are; they may come from a transplant donor.

This clonotype came up many times. The chain couples TRBV12-3 or TRBV12-4 to TRBJ2-5, with 10 positions matching TRBD2. CDR3 length: 16 amino acids. With V trimmed by 1 base and J by 3 bases, 5 bases remained unmatched. The CDR3 sequence: CASSLESSGSEETQYF. The DNA of the CDR3 is TGTGCCAGCAGTTTAGAGTCTAGCGGGAGCGAAGAGACCCAGTACTTC.

The chain carries TRBV7-2 and TRBJ1-4, with 10 bases that match TRBD1. V lost 0 bases and J lost 8; bases outside the gene matches: 12. The CDR3 covers 18 residues. Germline V gene data show CDR1 as SGHTA and CDR2 as FQGNSA. The CDR3 nucleotides are TGTGCCAGCAGCTTAGCAAGGACAGGGGGGTTTATTGGAGAAAAACTGTTTTTT. Amino acid sequence: CASSLARTGGFIGEKLFF.

CDR3 nucleotide sequence: TGTGCCTGGAGGACTAGCGGGGGAGTCGTGAAGCAGTATTTT. Its protein product is CAWRTSGGVVKQYF. V usage is TRBV30 and J usage is TRBJ2-3, with TRBD2 matching 12 bases. CDR1 GTSNPN and CDR2 SVGIG come from the germline V gene (reference sequence). Losses at the gene ends were 3 bases for V and 11 bases for J; bases not matched to a gene: 9. The CDR3 sequence is 14 residues long.

This clonotype was observed many times. The chain links TRBV12-3 or TRBV12-4 to TRBJ1-2; no reliable D call. Trimming pared 3 bases from V and 5 bases from J, leaving 7 bases between. The CDR3 is made up of 12 amino acids. The DNA of the CDR3 is TGTGCCAGCAGTTTCAGAAGTTATGGCTACACCTTC. It yields the protein CASSFRSYGYTF.

This clonotype was picked up a small number of times. The rearrangement joins TRBV4-1 to TRBJ1-4; TRBD1 is a possible D gene (5 bases). Germline CDR1 is MGHRA and CDR2 is YSYEKL. V gave up 1 base and J gave up 2 bases, with 23 bases separating them. This CDR3 has 20 amino acids. The CDR3 here is CASSQAWLEQARPTNEKLFF. Written as DNA, the CDR3 is TGCGCCAGCAGCCAAGCGTGGTTGGAACAGGCCCGGCCCACTAATGAAAAACTGTTTTTT.

This clonotype was seen only a few times. The chain links TRBV9 to TRBJ2-2; 12 positions agree with TRBD2. The germline V gene encodes CDR1 SGDLS and CDR2 YYNGEE. The CDR3 has 16 residues. With 0 bases clipped from V and 6 bases from J, the junction kept 3 bases outside the gene matches. The CDR3 nucleotides are TGTGCCAGCAGCGTAGCGGCTAGCGGGAGGGCCGGGGAGCTGTTTTTT. Its translation is CASSVAASGRAGELFF.

This clonotype was seen repeatedly, ten times or more. The chain is built from TRBV5-1 and TRBJ2-3; D is unresolved. V shed 1 base and J shed 0 bases, with 15 bases lying between them. CDR3 length: 17 amino acids. CDR1 and CDR2 (germline): SGHRS, YFSETQ. The CDR3: CASSLLGSSLSTDTQYF. The CDR3 nucleotides read TGCGCCAGCAGCTTGTTGGGGTCGTCTCTTAGCACAGATACGCAGTATTTT.

In its sample, this clonotype was seen a few times. At one of its ends the junction is not consistent with the germline gene, which may arise from a read error. The chain employs TRBV7-7 and TRBJ2-1; no firm D call. CDR1 is SSHAT, CDR2 FNYEAQ, per germline (reference sequence). The CDR3 runs 13 residues. The CDR3 DNA follows: TGTGCTAGCAGCTTAGGGCCCAGCAGGGAGCAGTTCTTC. It codes for CASSLGPSREQFF. Combining the CDR3 with reference TRBV7-7 and TRBJ2-1 gives the whole variable domain GAGVSQSPRYKVTKRGQDVTLRCDPISSHATLYWYQQALGQGPEFLTYFNYEAQPDKSGLPSDRFSAERPEGSISTLTIQRTEQRDSAMYRCASSLGPSREQFFGPGTRLTVL.

In its sample, this clonotype was seen many times. This rearrangement joins TRBV20-1 to TRBJ1-1; D unresolved. CDR1 and CDR2 from the germline V gene are DFQATT and SNEGSKA (reference sequence). The CDR3 runs to 10 residues. Trimming pared 5 bases from V and 8 bases from J, leaving 9 bases between. The CDR3 sequence is CSAEGGEAFF. In nucleotides, the CDR3 is TGCAGTGCTGAGGGAGGAGAAGCTTTCTTT.

This clonotype was seen more than once but under ten times. The gene calls are TRBV7-2 and TRBJ2-1; 8 positions agree with TRBD1. V dropped 5 bases and J dropped 15; count of bases not matched to a gene: 9. The CDR3 totals 12 residues. Germline loops: CDR1 SGHTA, CDR2 FQGNSA. CDR3 loop: CASSPGQGFLFF. DNA for the CDR3: TGTGCCAGCAGCCCAGGACAGGGCTTTTTGTTCTTC. Filled out from reference TRBV7-2 and TRBJ2-1, the complete variable domain reads GAGVSQSPSNKVTEKGKDVELRCDPISGHTALYWYRQSLGQGLEFLIYFQGNSAPDKSGLPSDRFSAERTGGSVSTLTIQRTQQEDSAVYLCASSPGQGFLFFGPGTRLTVL.